Included here is one T cell receptor beta chain sequence, with context. Its specificity is not known. This record comes from a study of blood T cells in healthy people across ages. Then a second PCR, running roughly 7 to 11 cycles, was carried out with a sample-barcoded 5' primer and a J-beta primer mix. There were at least 2.5 million CDR3-containing paired-end reads obtained from each sample. Using its own MiXCR run on the 5' RACE reads, TCRdb lists one record per CDR3 protein. The repertoire holds some 920,000 distinct CDR3 sequences, with roughly 50% as singletons. The CDR3 loop spans 16 amino acids. V was pared by 4 bases and J by 4 bases, with 17 bases between. Germline assignment: CDR1 PRHDT and CDR2 FYEKMQ (reference sequence). Study-level points and caveats: Roughly linear declines in TCR beta diversity per million T cells occurred with age. PBMC samples, being unsorted, prevented any conclusive comparison of naive and antigen-experienced cells.

The V call is TRBV13, the J call TRBJ1-5, with D maybe TRBD1 (5 bases). The receptor comes from a woman in her sixties in good health. The specimen sequenced was blood. The DNA of the CDR3 is TGTGCCAGCAGCTCAACCCGGAGCGGGGGAAATCAGCCCCAGCATTTT. Encoded protein: CASSSTRSGGNQPQHF.